This TCR beta chain appears in the sequencing data of a study of blood T cells in healthy people across ages. General study points: Aged donors had fewer naive CD4+ cells and lower diversity than long-lived donors.

Then a second PCR, running roughly 7 to 11 cycles, was carried out with a sample-barcoded 5' primer and a J-beta primer mix. TCRdb reprocessed the 5' RACE reads via MiXCR and lists one record per CDR3 protein. The sample records roughly 560,000 distinct CDR3 sequences, nearly 25% being singletons. Germline V gene lookup returns CDR1 MDHEN and CDR2 SYDVKM. The CDR3 loop spans 14 amino acids. V was cut by 3 bases and J by 7 bases, with 12 bases left in between. There are a few counts of this clonotype. The antigen remains undetermined. This sample was shared with a second study, whose subject was T cells of mothers and their children.

The source material was blood. The genes are TRBV28 and TRBJ1-4, with D possibly being TRBD1 (6 bases). This TCR was sampled from a boy younger than 18 in good health. The CDR3 region has the DNA TGTGCCAGCAGTTTTTCAGGGGTTGGTGAAAAACTGTTTTTT. It specifies CASSFSGVGEKLFF.